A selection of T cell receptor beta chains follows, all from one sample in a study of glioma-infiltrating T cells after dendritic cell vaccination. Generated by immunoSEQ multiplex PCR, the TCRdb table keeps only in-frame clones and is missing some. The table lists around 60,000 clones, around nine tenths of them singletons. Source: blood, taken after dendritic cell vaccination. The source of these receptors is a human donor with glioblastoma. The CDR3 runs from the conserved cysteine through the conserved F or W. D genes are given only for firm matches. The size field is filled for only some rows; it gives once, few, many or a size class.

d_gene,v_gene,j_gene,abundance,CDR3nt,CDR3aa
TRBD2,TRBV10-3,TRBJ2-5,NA,TGTGCCATCAGTCCCGGGACTAGCGGGAGTCTGGAGACCCAGTACTTC,CAISPGTSGSLETQYF
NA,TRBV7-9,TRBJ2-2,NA,TGTGCCAGCAGCTTAGCGGGCCCATACGCCGGGGAGCTGTTTTTT,CASSLAGPYAGELFF
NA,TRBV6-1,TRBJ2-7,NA,TGTGCCAGCAGCGGGACAACCTACGAGCAGTACTTC,CASSGTTYEQYF
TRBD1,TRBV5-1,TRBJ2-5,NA,TGCGCCAGCAGACTCATCGGACAGGGGAAAGAGACCCAGTACTTC,CASRLIGQGKETQYF
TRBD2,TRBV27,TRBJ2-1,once,TGTGCCAGCAGTCCGGGGACTAGCGGGAGCTACAATGAGCAGTTCTTC,CASSPGTSGSYNEQFF
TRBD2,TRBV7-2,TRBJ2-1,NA,TGTGCCAGCAGCCCAGCGGGGGGAACTGTCTACAATGAGCAGTTCTTC,CASSPAGGTVYNEQFF
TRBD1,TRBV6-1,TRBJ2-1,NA,TGTGCCAGCAGTGAATGGGGAACAGGGGGCAATGAGCAGTTCTTC,CASSEWGTGGNEQFF
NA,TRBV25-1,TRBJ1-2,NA,TGTGCCAGCAGTGAATTGGCAGGGGTGGGGTATGGCTACACCTTC,CASSELAGVGYGYTF
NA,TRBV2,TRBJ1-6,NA,TGTGCCAGCAGCGGGGGACGGACCAGCTCCTATAATTCACCCCTCCACTTT,CASSGGRTSSYNSPLHF
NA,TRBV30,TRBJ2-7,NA,TGTGCCTGGAGTAAACAGGGAAGTGGGCAGTACTTC,CAWSKQGSGQYF
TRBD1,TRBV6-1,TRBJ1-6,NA,TGTGCCAGTACCCCGGGACAGTATAATTCCCCCCTCCACTTT,CASTPGQYNSPLHF
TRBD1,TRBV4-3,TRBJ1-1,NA,TGCGCCAGCAGCAGACAGACAGGGGGCTTCGCTGAAGCTTTCTTT,CASSRQTGGFAEAFF
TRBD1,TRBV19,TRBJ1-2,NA,TGTGCCAGTAGTTCGCAGGGGGCGCACGGCTACACCTTC,CASSSQGAHGYTF
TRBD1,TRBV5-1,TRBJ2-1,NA,TGCGCCAGCAGCATGTCGACAGGGGCGATCTACAATGAGCAGTTCTTC,CASSMSTGAIYNEQFF
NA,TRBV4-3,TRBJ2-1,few,TGCGCCAGCAGCCAAGACTCCGTGGCGGGGAATGAGCAGTTCTTC,CASSQDSVAGNEQFF
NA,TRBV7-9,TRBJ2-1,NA,TGTGCCAGCAGCTTATCTACAGCCAACAATGAGCAGTTCTTC,CASSLSTANNEQFF
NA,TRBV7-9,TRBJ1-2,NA,TGTGCCAGCAGCTTAGAATCCGGGGGCTATGGCTACACCTTC,CASSLESGGYGYTF
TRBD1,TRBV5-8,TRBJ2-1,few,TGTGCCAGCAGACTGGACAGGTCTTACAATGAGCAGTTCTTC,CASRLDRSYNEQFF
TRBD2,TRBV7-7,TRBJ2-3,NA,TGTGCTAGCAGCTTTGCGGGAGGACGCACAGATACGCAGTATTTT,CASSFAGGRTDTQYF
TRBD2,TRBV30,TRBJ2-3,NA,TGTGCCTGGAGTGACCTAGCGGGACTTAGAGATACGCAGTATTTT,CAWSDLAGLRDTQYF
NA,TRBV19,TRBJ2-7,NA,TGTGCCAGTAGTACCGCAGTGGGCGGGGTGTACGAGCAGTACTTC,CASSTAVGGVYEQYF
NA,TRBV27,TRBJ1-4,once,TGTGCCAGCAGTTTCTCGGACCCGCGGGGGGCTAATGAAAAACTGTTTTTT,CASSFSDPRGANEKLFF
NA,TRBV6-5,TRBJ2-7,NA,TGTGCCAGCAGTCACCGGACACTTCCCTACGAGCAGTACTTC,CASSHRTLPYEQYF
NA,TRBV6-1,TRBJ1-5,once,TGTGCCAGCAGTCAGGGGTATCAGCCCCAGCATTTT,CASSQGYQPQHF
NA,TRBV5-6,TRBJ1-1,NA,TGTGCCAGCACGCCACCAGGGTCTACTCGGAACACTGAAGCTTTCTTT,CASTPPGSTRNTEAFF
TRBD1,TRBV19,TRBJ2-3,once,TGTGCCAGTAGTATGGACAGGGGGTCAGATACGCAGTATTTT,CASSMDRGSDTQYF
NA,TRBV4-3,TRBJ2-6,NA,TGCGCCAGCAGCCGGGGTAGCGGAATGTCTGGGGCCAACGTCCTGACTTTC,CASSRGSGMSGANVLTF
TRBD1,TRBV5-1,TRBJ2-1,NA,TGCGCCAGCAGCTTGGACCGGACAGGGGACCTCCGCAATGAGCAGTTCTTC,CASSLDRTGDLRNEQFF
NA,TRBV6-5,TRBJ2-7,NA,TGTGCCAGCAGTCCTACCTCCTACGAGCAGTACTTC,CASSPTSYEQYF
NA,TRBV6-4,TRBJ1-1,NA,TGTGCCAGCAGTGACTCGTCCCGGGGAACTGAAGCTTTCTTT,CASSDSSRGTEAFF
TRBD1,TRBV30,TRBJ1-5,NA,TGTGCCGGAAGGTGGGGACAGCCAAATCAGCCCCAGCATTTT,CAGRWGQPNQPQHF
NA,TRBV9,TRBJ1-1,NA,TGTGCCAGCAGCGCCGGGGGGCAGGGGCGCACTGAAGCTTTCTTT,CASSAGGQGRTEAFF
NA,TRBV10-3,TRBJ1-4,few,TGTGCCATCGGAAGAGGCACAACTAATGAAAAACTGTTTTTT,CAIGRGTTNEKLFF
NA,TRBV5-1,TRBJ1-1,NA,TGCGCCAGCAGCGTCCAAGGGGCAGGGGAGTTGAACACTGAAGCTTTCTTT,CASSVQGAGELNTEAFF
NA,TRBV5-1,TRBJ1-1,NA,TGCGCCAGCAGCATTGGACGGGGGAACACTGAAGCTTTCTTT,CASSIGRGNTEAFF
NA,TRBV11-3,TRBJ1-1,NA,TGTGCCAGCAGGCAGGACAGCCGGGCTGAAGCTTTCTTT,CASRQDSRAEAFF
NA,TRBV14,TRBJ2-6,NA,TGTGCCAGCAGCCAAGTTGGGCCAGCTGGGGCCAACGTCCTGACTTTC,CASSQVGPAGANVLTF
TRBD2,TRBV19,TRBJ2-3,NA,TGTGCCAGTAGTATATCTCCAGCGGGAGCGATCACAGATACGCAGTATTTT,CASSISPAGAITDTQYF
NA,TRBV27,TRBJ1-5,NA,TGTGCCAGCAGAAGTCTCACAGAGTATAGCAATCAGCCCCAGCATTTT,CASRSLTEYSNQPQHF
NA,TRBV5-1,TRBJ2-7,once,TGCGCCAGCAGCTTGGTGGGGCAGCACGTCTACGAGCAGTACTTC,CASSLVGQHVYEQYF
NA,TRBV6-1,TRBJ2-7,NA,TGTGCCAGCAGTGAGGGCCTTACCTACGAGCAGTACTTC,CASSEGLTYEQYF
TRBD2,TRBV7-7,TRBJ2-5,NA,TGTGCCAGCAGCTCTACTAGCGGGGGGGCCCAAGAGACCCAGTACTTC,CASSSTSGGAQETQYF
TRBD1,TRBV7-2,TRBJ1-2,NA,TGTGCCAGCAGCGCGACCGGGACAGGGGGCGCGTTTGGCTACACCTTC,CASSATGTGGAFGYTF
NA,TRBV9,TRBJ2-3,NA,TGTGCCAGCTCCGTAATGTCAGGGGGCACAGATACGCAGTATTTT,CASSVMSGGTDTQYF
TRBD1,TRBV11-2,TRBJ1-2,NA,TGTGCCAGCAGACTTATAACAGGGGCGCGTCCCTATGGCTACACCTTC,CASRLITGARPYGYTF
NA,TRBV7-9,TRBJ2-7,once,TGTGCCAGCAGCTTACAGGACAACTACGAGCAGTACTTC,CASSLQDNYEQYF
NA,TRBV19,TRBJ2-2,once,TGTGCCACCGAGATAACGGGTACGAACACCGGGGAGCTGTTTTTT,CATEITGTNTGELFF
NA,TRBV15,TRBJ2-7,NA,TGTGCCACCAGCAGAGATCGTGGAGGCGAGCAGTACTTC,CATSRDRGGEQYF
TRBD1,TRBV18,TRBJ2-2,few,TGTGCCAGCTCAGGGACAGCGGCCGGGGAGCTGTTTTTT,CASSGTAAGELFF
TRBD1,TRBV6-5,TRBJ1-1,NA,TGTGCCAGCAGATCGACAGGGACGAACACTGAAGCTTTCTTT,CASRSTGTNTEAFF
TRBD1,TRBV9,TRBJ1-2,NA,TGTGCCAGCAGCTCGCTCGGGAACAGGGGTGATGGCTACACCTTC,CASSSLGNRGDGYTF
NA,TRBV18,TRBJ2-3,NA,TGTGCCAGCTCACCCCTGGAGCAGGGAAGCACAGATACGCAGTATTTT,CASSPLEQGSTDTQYF
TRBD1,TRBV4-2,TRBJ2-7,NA,TGTGCCAGCAGCCGACCGGGACAGGGGACTTACGAGCAGTACTTC,CASSRPGQGTYEQYF
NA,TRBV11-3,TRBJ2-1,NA,TGTGCCAGCAGCTTCGCGACTAGGCTGAGTAGTGAGCAGTTCTTC,CASSFATRLSSEQFF
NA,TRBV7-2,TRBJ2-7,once,TGTGCCAGCAGCTTAATCTGGGACACCCGTGCGGTGAAGCAGTACTTC,CASSLIWDTRAVKQYF